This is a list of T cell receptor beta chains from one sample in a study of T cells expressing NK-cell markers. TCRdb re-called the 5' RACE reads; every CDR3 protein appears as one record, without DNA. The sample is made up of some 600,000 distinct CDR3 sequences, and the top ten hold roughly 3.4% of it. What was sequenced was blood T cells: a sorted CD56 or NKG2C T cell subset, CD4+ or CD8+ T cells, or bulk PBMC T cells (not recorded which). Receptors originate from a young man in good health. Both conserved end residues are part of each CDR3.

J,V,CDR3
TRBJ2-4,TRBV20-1,CSASLAGAKNIQYF
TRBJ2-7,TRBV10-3,CAIANGQGSYEQYF
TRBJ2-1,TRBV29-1,CSVEARGHNEQFF
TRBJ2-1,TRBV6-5,CASSSKSRSSGRAHEQFF
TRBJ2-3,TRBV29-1,CSGKGTTDTQYF
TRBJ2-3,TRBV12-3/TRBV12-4,CASSFGGRGTQYF
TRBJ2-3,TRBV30,CAWSSGLAGITDTQYF
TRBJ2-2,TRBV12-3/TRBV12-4,CASRLRGYTGELFF
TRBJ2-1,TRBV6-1,CVSPLSEVLPDNEQFF
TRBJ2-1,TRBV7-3,CASMDSRNEQFF
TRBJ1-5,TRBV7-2,CASSRDRIQPQHF
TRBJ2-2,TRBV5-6,CASSYGTLNTGELFF
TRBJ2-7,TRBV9,CASSEADLGPYYEQYF
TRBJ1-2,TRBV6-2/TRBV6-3,CASMRGYGYTF
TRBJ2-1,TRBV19,CASATGQFGGNEQFF
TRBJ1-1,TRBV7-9,CASSQGSYTEAFF
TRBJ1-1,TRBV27,CASSLLGREAFF
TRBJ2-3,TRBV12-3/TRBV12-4,CASSVLAGAFTDTQYF
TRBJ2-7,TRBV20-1,CSAPRGGSYEQYF
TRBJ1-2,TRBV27,CASRITGTASNYGYTF
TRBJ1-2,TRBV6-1,CASSLTGVEGYTF
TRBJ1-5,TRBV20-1,CSARGRGGIQPQHF
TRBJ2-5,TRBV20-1,CSAGSGPSGETQYF
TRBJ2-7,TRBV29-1,CSGGGLAVREQYF
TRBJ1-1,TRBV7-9,CASSRILTEAFF
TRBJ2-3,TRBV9,CASSEDRVWDTQYF
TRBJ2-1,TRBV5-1,CASSLPDSVSYNEQFF
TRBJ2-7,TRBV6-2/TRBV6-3,CASSTKDRRGYEQYF
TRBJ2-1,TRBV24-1,CATSDPPSVNEQFF
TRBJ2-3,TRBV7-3,CASSPEGLAGADTQYF
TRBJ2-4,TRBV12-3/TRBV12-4,CASKQGANIQYF
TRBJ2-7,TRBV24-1,CATMDDTYEQYF
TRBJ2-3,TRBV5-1,CASSRWTSGSTDTQYF
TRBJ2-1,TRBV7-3,CASSLSKGLYNEQFF
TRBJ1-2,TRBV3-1,CASSPTAGQTYGYTF
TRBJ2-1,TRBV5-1,CASSLRQGWNEQFF
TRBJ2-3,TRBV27,CASSLRGEKSDTQYF
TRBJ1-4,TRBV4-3,CASSPSFLGGTNEKLFF
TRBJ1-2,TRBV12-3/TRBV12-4,CASSPTAAILYGYTF
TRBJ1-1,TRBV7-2,CASSLVSQGLNTEAFF
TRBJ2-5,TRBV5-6,CASSLNRDYVGETQYF
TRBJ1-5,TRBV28,CASRSGRFYSNQPQHF
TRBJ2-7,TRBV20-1,CSASVGIHEQYF
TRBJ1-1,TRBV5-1,CASSPTGRTNTEAFF
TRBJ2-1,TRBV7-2,CASSGRSGVQFF
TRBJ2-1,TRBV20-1,CSARDGGTSVLNERFF
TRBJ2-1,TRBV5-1,CASCPGGGPWNEQFF
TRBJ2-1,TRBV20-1,CSARELAGGSSSYNEQFF
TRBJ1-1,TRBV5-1,CASSLAGTGGSVTEAFF
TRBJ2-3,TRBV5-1,CASSFSQLYTDTQYF
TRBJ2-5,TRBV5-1,CASSLGQGAKETQYF
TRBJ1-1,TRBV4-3,CASSPGLKYMNTEAFF
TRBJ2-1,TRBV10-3,CATSRSSGPYNEQFF
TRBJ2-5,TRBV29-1,CSVEDTARGVRQETQYF
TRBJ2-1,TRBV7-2,CASSLANEYKFF
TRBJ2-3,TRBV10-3,CAISELLAASTDTQYF
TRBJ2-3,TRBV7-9,CASSSRDSTSTDTQYF
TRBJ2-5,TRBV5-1,CASSLERGQNPQTQYF
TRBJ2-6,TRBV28,CASSARQGPGNGANVLTF
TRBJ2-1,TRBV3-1,CASSQRLAGGPRYNEQFF